The clone carrying this TCR beta chain appeared a single time. This table comes from immunoSEQ multiplex PCR, and its TCRdb copy is limited to in-frame clones, with some not included. The sample consists of tens of thousands of clones, 80% to 90% of them appearing once. The sample comes from a study of T cell responses to AZD1222 COVID-19 vaccine. CDR3 length equals 17 residues. V dropped 0 bases and J dropped 0 bases, with 13 bases sitting between them. Germline values: CDR1 SGDLS, CDR2 YYNGEE. The V gene is TRBV9, the J gene TRBJ1-3; D unclear. This clonotype originated in an adult in good health. The material was peripheral blood, obtained on day 0 of AZD1222 vaccination. CDR3 bases: TGTGCCAGCAGCGTAGGGGCAGTGGGGTCCTCTGGAAACACCATATATTTT. Its translation is CASSVGAVGSSGNTIYF.